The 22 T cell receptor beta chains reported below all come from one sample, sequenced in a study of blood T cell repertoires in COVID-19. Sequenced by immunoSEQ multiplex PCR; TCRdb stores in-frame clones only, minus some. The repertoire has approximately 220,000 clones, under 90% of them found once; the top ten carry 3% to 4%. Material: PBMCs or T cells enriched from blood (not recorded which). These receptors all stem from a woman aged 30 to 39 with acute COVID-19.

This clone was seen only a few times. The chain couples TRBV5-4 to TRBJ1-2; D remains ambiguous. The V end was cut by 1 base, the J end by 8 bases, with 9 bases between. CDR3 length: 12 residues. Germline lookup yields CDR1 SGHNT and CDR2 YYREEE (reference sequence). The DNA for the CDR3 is TGTGCCAGCAGCTTGTTGGAGAGCGGCTACACCTTC. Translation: CASSLLESGYTF.

This CDR3 reads CASSLAAGGNSPLHF. DNA of the CDR3: TGTGCCAGCAGCTTAGCGGCGGGGGGCAATTCACCCCTCCACTTT. The rearrangement links TRBV7-6 to TRBJ1-6; a weak D match, TRBD1 (6 bases). Between the trimmed V and J ends, which lost 0 bases and 7 bases, there was a span of 10 bases. The germline V gene has CDR1 SGHVS and CDR2 FNYEAQ. The CDR3 length is 15 residues.

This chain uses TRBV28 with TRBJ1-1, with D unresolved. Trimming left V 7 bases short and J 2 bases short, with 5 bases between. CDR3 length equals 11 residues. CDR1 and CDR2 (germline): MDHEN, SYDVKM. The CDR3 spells CASIRNTEAFF. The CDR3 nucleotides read TGTGCCAGCATCCGTAACACTGAAGCTTTCTTT.

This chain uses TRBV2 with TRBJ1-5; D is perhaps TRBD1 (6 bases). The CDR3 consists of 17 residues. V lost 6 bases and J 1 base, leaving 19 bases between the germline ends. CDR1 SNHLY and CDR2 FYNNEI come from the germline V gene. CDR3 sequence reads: CASSPPTGGVSNQPQHF. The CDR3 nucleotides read TGTGCCAGCAGCCCGCCCACGGGGGGCGTCAGCAATCAGCCCCAGCATTTT. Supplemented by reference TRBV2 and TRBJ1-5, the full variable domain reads EPEVTQTPSHQVTQMGQEVILRCVPISNHLYFYWYRQILGQKVEFLVSFYNNEISEKSEIFDDQFSVERPDGSNFTLKIRSTKLEDSAMYFCASSPPTGGVSNQPQHFGDGTRLSIL.

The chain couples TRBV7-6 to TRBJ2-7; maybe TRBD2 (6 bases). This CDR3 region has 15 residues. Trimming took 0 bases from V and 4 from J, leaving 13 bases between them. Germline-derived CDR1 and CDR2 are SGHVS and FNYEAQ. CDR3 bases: TGTGCCAGCAGCTTAGCGGGGGGTAACTATTACGAGCAGTACTTC. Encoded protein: CASSLAGGNYYEQYF.

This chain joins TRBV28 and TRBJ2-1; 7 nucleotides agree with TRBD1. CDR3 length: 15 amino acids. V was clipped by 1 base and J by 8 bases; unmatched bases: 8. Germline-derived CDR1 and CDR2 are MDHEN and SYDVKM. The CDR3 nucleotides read TGTGCCAGCAGTTTATCCCCACCGGGACAGTATGAGCAGTTCTTC. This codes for CASSLSPPGQYEQFF.

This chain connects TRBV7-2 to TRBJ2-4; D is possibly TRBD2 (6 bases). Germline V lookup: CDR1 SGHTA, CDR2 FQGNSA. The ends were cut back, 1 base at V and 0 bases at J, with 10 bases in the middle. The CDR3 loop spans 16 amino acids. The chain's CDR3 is CASSLVAGLAKNIQYF. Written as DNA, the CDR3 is TGTGCCAGCAGCTTAGTTGCGGGGCTAGCCAAAAACATTCAGTACTTC.

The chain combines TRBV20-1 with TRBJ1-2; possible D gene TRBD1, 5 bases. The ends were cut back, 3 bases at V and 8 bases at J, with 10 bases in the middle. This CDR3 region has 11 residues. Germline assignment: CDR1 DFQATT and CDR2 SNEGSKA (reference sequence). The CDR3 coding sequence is TGCAGTGCTAGGGGCAAGGGGGGCTACACCTTC. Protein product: CSARGKGGYTF.

The CDR3 here is CASRPPGSDSPLHF. The CDR3 nucleotides are TGTGCCAGCAGACCCCCCGGGTCGGATTCACCCCTCCACTTT. J is TRBJ1-6 and V is TRBV6-5; D remains ambiguous. The CDR3 extends over 14 amino acids. Looked up from germline, CDR1 is MNHEY and CDR2 is SVGAGI. The V end was cut by 6 bases, the J end by 8 bases, with 14 bases between.

The CDR3 bases are TGTGCCAGCTCACCTTTGGGACAGGGTGACGAGCAGTACTTC. Translating it yields CASSPLGQGDEQYF. The rearrangement links TRBV18 to TRBJ2-7; TRBD1 matches at 9 bases. V dropped 3 bases and J dropped 5; count of bases not matched to a gene: 5. The CDR3 runs 14 residues. Germline assignment: CDR1 KGHSH and CDR2 LQKENI.

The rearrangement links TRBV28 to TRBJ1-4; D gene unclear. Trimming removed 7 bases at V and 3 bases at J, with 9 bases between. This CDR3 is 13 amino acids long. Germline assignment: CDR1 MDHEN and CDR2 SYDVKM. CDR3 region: CASIERPNEKLFF. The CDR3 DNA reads TGTGCCAGCATAGAGCGTCCTAATGAAAAACTGTTTTTT.

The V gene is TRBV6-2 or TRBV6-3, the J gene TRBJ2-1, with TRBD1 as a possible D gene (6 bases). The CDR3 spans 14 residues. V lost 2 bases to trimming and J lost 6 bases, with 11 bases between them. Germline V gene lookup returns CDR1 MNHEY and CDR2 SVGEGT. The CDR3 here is CASSYIPGANEQFF. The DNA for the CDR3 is TGTGCCAGCAGTTACATCCCAGGGGCCAATGAGCAGTTCTTC.

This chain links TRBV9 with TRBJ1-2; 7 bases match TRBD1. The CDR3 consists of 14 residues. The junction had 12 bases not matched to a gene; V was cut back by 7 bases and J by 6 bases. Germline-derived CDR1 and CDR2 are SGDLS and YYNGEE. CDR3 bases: TGTGCCAGCGGCCCTTGGGACAGCCGCGATGGCTACACCTTC. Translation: CASGPWDSRDGYTF.

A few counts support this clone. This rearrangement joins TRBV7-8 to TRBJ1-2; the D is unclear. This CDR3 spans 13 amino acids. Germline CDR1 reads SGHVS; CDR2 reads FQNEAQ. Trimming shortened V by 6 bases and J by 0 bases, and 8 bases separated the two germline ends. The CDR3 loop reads CASSFGTNYGYTF. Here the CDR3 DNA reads TGTGCCAGCAGTTTCGGTACTAACTATGGCTACACCTTC.

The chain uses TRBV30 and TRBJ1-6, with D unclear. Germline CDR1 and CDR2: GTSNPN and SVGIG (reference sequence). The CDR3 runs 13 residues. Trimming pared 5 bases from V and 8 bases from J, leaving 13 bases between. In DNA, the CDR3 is TGTGCCTGGGACCAGCAAAGCGATTCACCCCTCCACTTT. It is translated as CAWDQQSDSPLHF.

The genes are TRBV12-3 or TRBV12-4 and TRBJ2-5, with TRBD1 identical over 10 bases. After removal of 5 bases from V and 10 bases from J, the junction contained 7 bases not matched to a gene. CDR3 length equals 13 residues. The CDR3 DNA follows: TGTGCCAGCAGTGGGACAGGGGCGTTGGACCAGTACTTC. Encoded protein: CASSGTGALDQYF.

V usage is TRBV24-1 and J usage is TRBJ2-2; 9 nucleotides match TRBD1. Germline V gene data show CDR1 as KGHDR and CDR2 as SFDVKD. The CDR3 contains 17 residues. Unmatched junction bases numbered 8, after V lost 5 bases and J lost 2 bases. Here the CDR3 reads CATSAIPGQGNTGELFF. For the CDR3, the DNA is TGTGCCACCAGTGCTATTCCGGGACAGGGAAACACCGGGGAGCTGTTTTTT.

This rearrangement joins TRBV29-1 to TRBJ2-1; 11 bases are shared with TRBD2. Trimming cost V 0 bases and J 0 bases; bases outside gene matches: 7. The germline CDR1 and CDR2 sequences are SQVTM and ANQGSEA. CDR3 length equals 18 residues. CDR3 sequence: CSVEDLTSGGSSYNEQFF. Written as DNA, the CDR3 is TGCAGCGTTGAAGATCTAACTAGCGGGGGAAGCTCCTACAATGAGCAGTTCTTC.

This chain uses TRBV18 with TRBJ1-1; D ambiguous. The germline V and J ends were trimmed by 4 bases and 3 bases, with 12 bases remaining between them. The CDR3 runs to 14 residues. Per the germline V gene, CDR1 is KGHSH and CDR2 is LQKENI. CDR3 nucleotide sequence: TGTGCCAGCTCACGAGTCTCATCGGACACTGAAGCTTTCTTT. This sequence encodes CASSRVSSDTEAFF.

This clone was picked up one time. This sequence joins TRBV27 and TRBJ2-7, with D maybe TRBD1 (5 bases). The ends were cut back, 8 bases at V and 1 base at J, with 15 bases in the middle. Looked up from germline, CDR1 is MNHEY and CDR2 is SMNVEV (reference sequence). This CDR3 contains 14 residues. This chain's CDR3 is CASGMGQLSYEQYF. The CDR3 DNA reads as TGTGCCAGCGGTATGGGGCAGTTATCCTACGAGCAGTACTTC.

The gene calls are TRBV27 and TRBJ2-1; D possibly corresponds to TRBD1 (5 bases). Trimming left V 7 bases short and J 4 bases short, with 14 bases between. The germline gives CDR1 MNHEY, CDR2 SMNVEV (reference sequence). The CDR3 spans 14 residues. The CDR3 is CASKERGRYNEQFF. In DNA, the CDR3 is TGTGCCAGCAAGGAAAGGGGCCGTTACAATGAGCAGTTCTTC.

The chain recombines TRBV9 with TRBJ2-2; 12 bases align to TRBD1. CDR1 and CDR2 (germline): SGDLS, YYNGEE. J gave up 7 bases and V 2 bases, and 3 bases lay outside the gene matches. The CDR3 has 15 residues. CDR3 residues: CASSVGTGGGGELFF. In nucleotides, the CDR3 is TGTGCCAGCAGCGTCGGGACAGGGGGCGGCGGGGAGCTGTTTTTT.